Listed below are T cell receptor beta chains from one sample, sequenced in a study of control samples from healthy donors and cancer patients. Profiling relied on immunoSEQ multiplex PCR, and the TCRdb table lists in-frame clones only, not all of them. The sample carries 100,000 to 150,000 clones, around nine tenths recorded once. Sequenced material: blood. The origin of the receptors is a middle-aged man in good health. Each CDR3 is given without its conserved first and last residue. D genes are given only for firm matches.

v_call	cdr3_length	d_call	j_call	cdr3_aa
TRBV2	13	TRBD1	TRBJ2-4	ASTRNRGSKNIQY
TRBV30	13	TRBD2	TRBJ2-7	AWGPPGGLAWEQY
TRBV7-9	11	.	TRBJ2-1	ASSLGTEDEQF
TRBV11-2	13	TRBD1	TRBJ1-1	ASSLGTGPLTEAF
TRBV2	11	.	TRBJ1-5	ASSSGGSQPQH
TRBV27	13	TRBD1	TRBJ1-5	ASSRTGSAHQPQH
TRBV2	13	.	TRBJ2-2	ASSGGGSLSGELF
TRBV5-1	13	.	TRBJ2-7	ASSPKMTRSYEQY
TRBV14	14	.	TRBJ1-2	ASSQVENRVGYGYT
TRBV9	14	TRBD2	TRBJ2-1	ASSVGSSGTYNEQF
TRBV27	11	.	TRBJ2-3	ASSFQGTDTQY
TRBV14	15	.	TRBJ2-3	ASSQDPASLHTDTQY
TRBV5-1	15	TRBD1	TRBJ2-2	ASSTVPTGGDTGELF
TRBV6-5	11	.	TRBJ1-1	ASSYSPAGEAF
TRBV27	13	TRBD1	TRBJ1-1	ASSFSGGWVTEAF
TRBV9	14	TRBD1	TRBJ1-2	ASSVARDRANYGYT
TRBV29-1	10	.	TRBJ2-5	SVRGGRETQY
TRBV4-1	12	TRBD1	TRBJ2-5	ASSQEDREETQY
TRBV6-6	9	.	TRBJ1-2	ASEGNYGYT
TRBV30	14	.	TRBJ1-3	AWSVYGGPSGNTIY
TRBV9	14	TRBD1	TRBJ2-7	ASSTSGQGASGEQY
TRBV3-1/TRBV3-2	9	.	TRBJ1-2	ASSQNGGYT
TRBV11-2	13	.	TRBJ2-7	ASSVDRFLSYEQY
TRBV4-1	14	TRBD2	TRBJ2-4	ASSQSGTSGQNIQY
TRBV30	15	.	TRBJ1-3	AWSGDWGVGSGNTIY
TRBV2	11	.	TRBJ2-1	ASKVGSYNEQF
TRBV15	13	.	TRBJ1-6	ATSRDRGVGSPLH
TRBV5-6	13	TRBD2	TRBJ2-7	ASSLTARGGYEQY
TRBV14	10	.	TRBJ1-6	ASSQEASPLH
TRBV6-5	13	TRBD1	TRBJ1-2	ASDGAGQGAFGYT
TRBV5-1	13	.	TRBJ2-1	ASSQGALAGNEQF
TRBV2	18	TRBD2	TRBJ2-5	ASSGSLGLAGARGRETQY
TRBV7-9	12	.	TRBJ1-1	ASSERDGNTEAF
TRBV19	9	.	TRBJ2-2	ASSNIGELF
TRBV19	14	TRBD2	TRBJ2-2	ASSLSGGAYTGELF
TRBV28	13	.	TRBJ1-5	ASVTGTLGNQPQH
TRBV2	9	.	TRBJ1-4	ASSEREKLF
TRBV5-1	13	TRBD1	TRBJ1-6	ASSLQGAWNSPLH
TRBV19	12	.	TRBJ2-6	ASSIAAGANVLT
TRBV19	11	.	TRBJ1-1	ASSPGVNTEAF
TRBV10-3	12	.	TRBJ1-3	AIRKDGSGNTIY
TRBV18	12	.	TRBJ1-1	ASSPLDGDTEAF
TRBV24-1	13	.	TRBJ1-2	ATSESGPVEYGYT
TRBV7-9	13	.	TRBJ2-3	ASSLFLTGTDTQY
TRBV6-5	13	.	TRBJ1-6	ASSYGGGKYSPLH
TRBV2	10	.	TRBJ2-5	ASGSSKETQY
TRBV5-1	11	TRBD2	TRBJ2-5	ASSLAGGETQY